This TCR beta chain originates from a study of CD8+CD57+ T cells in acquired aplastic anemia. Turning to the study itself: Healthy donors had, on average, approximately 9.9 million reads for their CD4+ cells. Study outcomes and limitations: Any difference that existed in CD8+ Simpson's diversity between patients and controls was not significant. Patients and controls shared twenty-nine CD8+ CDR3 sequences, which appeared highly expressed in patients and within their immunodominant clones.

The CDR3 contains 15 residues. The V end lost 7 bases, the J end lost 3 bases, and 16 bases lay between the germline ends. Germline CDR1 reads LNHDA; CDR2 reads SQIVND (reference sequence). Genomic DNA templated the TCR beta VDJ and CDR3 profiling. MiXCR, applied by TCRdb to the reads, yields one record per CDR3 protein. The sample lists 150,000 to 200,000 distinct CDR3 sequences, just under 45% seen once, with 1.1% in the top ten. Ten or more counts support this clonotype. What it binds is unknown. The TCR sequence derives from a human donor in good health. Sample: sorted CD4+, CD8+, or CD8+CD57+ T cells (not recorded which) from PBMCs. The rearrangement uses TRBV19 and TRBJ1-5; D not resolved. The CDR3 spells CASTPAGVANQPQHF. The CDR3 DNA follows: TGTGCCAGTACCCCGGCAGGCGTAGCCAATCAGCCCCAGCATTTT.